A single sample is the source of the 26 T cell receptor beta chains below, sequenced in a study of cytomegalovirus exposure and HLA in healthy donors. The PCR was carried out with 60 Vbeta primers and 13 Jbeta primers. Method: immunoSEQ multiplex PCR; TCRdb's copy keeps in-frame clones and lacks some. The table includes some 130,000 clones, approximately 77% detected once. Sequencing was performed on PBMCs. All receptors come from a man younger than 40 in good health and CMV-seronegative.

V usage is TRBV19 and J usage is TRBJ2-6; TRBD1 is a possible D gene (5 bases). The germline gives CDR1 LNHDA, CDR2 SQIVND (reference sequence). The CDR3 has 18 amino acids. The V end lost 3 bases, the J end lost 0 bases, and 15 bases lay between the germline ends. This CDR3 is CASSMTVSLISGANVLTF. CDR3 bases: TGTGCCAGTAGTATGACAGTAAGCCTGATCTCTGGGGCCAACGTCCTGACTTTC.

CDR3 region: CASRSTGGPVYTEAFF. CDR3 nucleotides: TGTGCCAGCAGATCGACAGGGGGCCCAGTGTACACTGAAGCTTTCTTT. The chain uses TRBV28 and TRBJ1-1; 10 bases map to TRBD1. From germline, CDR1 is MDHEN and CDR2 SYDVKM. CDR3 length: 16 residues. J gave up 3 bases and V 6 bases, and 10 bases lay outside the gene matches.

This chain joins TRBV7-9 and TRBJ2-5; 7 bases line up with TRBD2. Per germline, CDR1 SEHNR and CDR2 FQNEAQ (reference sequence). The CDR3 extends over 16 amino acids. V lost 6 bases and J lost 5; bases outside the gene matches: 15. For the CDR3, the DNA is TGTGCCAGCAGTTCCCCTGTGGCGGGAGTTTTGGAGACCCAGTACTTC. Its protein is CASSSPVAGVLETQYF.

The V and J genes are TRBV7-9 and TRBJ2-6; D is possibly TRBD1 (5 bases). Trimming pared 6 bases from V and 0 bases from J, leaving 15 bases between. Germline CDR1 is SEHNR and CDR2 is FQNEAQ (reference sequence). The CDR3 is 17 residues long. The CDR3 reads CASSDRQSSSGANVLTF. The DNA for the CDR3 is TGTGCCAGCAGTGACAGACAATCGAGCTCTGGGGCCAACGTCCTGACTTTC.

The V call is TRBV4-1, the J call TRBJ2-3; possible D gene TRBD2, 5 bases. V gave up 4 bases and J gave up 4 bases, with 12 bases separating them. Germline-derived CDR1 and CDR2 are MGHRA and YSYEKL. The CDR3 length is 14 residues. The CDR3 nucleotides read TGCGCCAGCAGCCGGACTCCGAGCGCAGATACGCAGTATTTT. Amino acids: CASSRTPSADTQYF.

V usage is TRBV2 and J usage is TRBJ2-1, with 10 bases lining up with TRBD2. The ends lost 2 bases at V and 5 bases at J; junction bases unmatched: 9. The germline gives CDR1 SNHLY, CDR2 FYNNEI. The length of the CDR3 is 17 residues. CDR3 in DNA: TGTGCCAGCAGTGAATATCTAGCGGGAGTTTTCCACAATGAGCAGTTCTTC. Encoded protein: CASSEYLAGVFHNEQFF.

This clone was observed a handful of times. Written as DNA, the CDR3 is TGTGCCAGCAGCCAGGGGACTAGCTACGAGCAGTACTTC. Its translation is CASSQGTSYEQYF. The chain joins TRBV5-4 to TRBJ2-7, with TRBD2 identical over 8 bases. Trimming cost V 4 bases and J 3 bases; bases outside gene matches: 3. There are 13 residues in the CDR3. Per germline, CDR1 SGHNT and CDR2 YYREEE (reference sequence).

The chain is built from TRBV7-2 and TRBJ1-2; 7 bases are a match to TRBD1. The CDR3 runs to 15 residues. Germline V gives CDR1 SGHTA, CDR2 FQGNSA. Trimming at V came to 1 base and at J to 3 bases, leaving 5 bases not matched to a gene. CDR3 loop: CASSLVAGGDYGYTF. The CDR3 nucleotides read TGTGCCAGCAGCTTAGTGGCAGGGGGAGACTATGGCTACACCTTC.

This sequence joins TRBV25-1 and TRBJ2-5, with 8 bases matching TRBD2. CDR3 size: 15 residues. The V and J ends lost 2 bases and 4 bases, in that order; junction bases with no gene match: 6. The germline V gene has CDR1 MGHDK and CDR2 SYGVNS. The CDR3 nucleotides read TGTGCCAGCAGTGAAGGGGCGGGAGGCGGAGAGACCCAGTACTTC. Amino acids: CASSEGAGGGETQYF. The whole variable domain, filled in from reference TRBV25-1 and TRBJ2-5, reads EADIYQTPRYLVIGTGKKITLECSQTMGHDKMYWYQQDPGMELHLIHYSYGVNSTEKGDLSSESTVSRIRTEHFPLTLESARPSHTSQYLCASSEGAGGGETQYFGPGTRLLVL.

In nucleotides, the CDR3 is TGCGCCAGCAGCTCCTGGGGTGGAGGGAACTATGGCTACACCTTC. As protein: CASSSWGGGNYGYTF. The chain joins TRBV5-1 to TRBJ1-2; D gene uncertain. The germline gives CDR1 SGHRS, CDR2 YFSETQ. The CDR3 sequence is 15 residues long. The ends were cut back, 3 bases at V and 2 bases at J, with 14 bases in the middle.

The count of this clone is one. The CDR3 spells CASNLGFQETQYF. CDR3 nucleotide sequence: TGTGCCAGCAATCTAGGCTTCCAAGAGACCCAGTACTTC. This sequence joins TRBV2 and TRBJ2-5; D ambiguous. CDR3 size: 13 residues. The germline V gene has CDR1 SNHLY and CDR2 FYNNEI. V gave up 7 bases and J gave up 1 base, with 10 bases separating them.

V gene TRBV5-8 combines with J gene TRBJ1-2; 10 bases are shared with TRBD1. The CDR3 covers 17 residues. Looked up from germline, CDR1 is SGHTS and CDR2 is YDEGEE. V lost 4 bases to trimming and J lost 1 base; unmatched junction nucleotides: 10. The CDR3 DNA reads TGTGCCAGCAGCGCCGATCCTGACAGGGGGCTTAACTATGGCTACACCTTC. This gives the protein CASSADPDRGLNYGYTF.

The J gene is TRBJ2-2, the V gene TRBV5-1; 7 positions match TRBD1. Germline CDR1 reads SGHRS; CDR2 reads YFSETQ. J was trimmed by 9 bases and V by 6 bases; bases with no gene match: 11. The CDR3 is 14 residues long. The CDR3 nucleotides read TGCGCCAGCATGGAGACAGGGATTGGCCGGGAGCTGTTTTTT. The encoded protein is CASMETGIGRELFF.

The chain is built from TRBV7-2 and TRBJ1-1; D perhaps matches TRBD1 (6 bases). Germline-derived CDR1 and CDR2 are SGHTA and FQGNSA. The V gene lost 5 bases and the J gene lost 4 bases, with 14 bases spanning the gap. The CDR3 spans 14 residues. CDR3 protein: CASSRLQGLTEAFF. The CDR3 DNA sequence: TGTGCCAGCAGCCGCCTACAGGGCCTCACTGAAGCTTTCTTT.

The V call is TRBV27, the J call TRBJ2-6; D remains unclear. This CDR3 has 15 amino acids. V dropped 6 bases and J dropped 1 base, with 10 bases sitting between them. The germline gives CDR1 MNHEY, CDR2 SMNVEV (reference sequence). The CDR3 nucleotides read TGTGCCAGCAGCTCAGACATATCTGGGGCCAACGTCCTGACTTTC. It translates to CASSSDISGANVLTF.

V gene TRBV28 combines with J gene TRBJ2-7; no firm D call. The CDR3 is 14 residues long. The V end was cut by 3 bases, the J end by 9 bases, with 18 bases between. Germline V CDR1 and CDR2: MDHEN, SYDVKM. The CDR3 nucleotides read TGTGCCAGCAGTTTGACTGGTGTTGGTAGAACGCAGTACTTC. This encodes CASSLTGVGRTQYF.

CDR3 DNA: TGCGCCAGCAGCTTGTACTTTGCAGATACGCAGTATTTT. Protein product: CASSLYFADTQYF. The chain couples TRBV5-1 to TRBJ2-3; no firm D call. Germline V gene lookup returns CDR1 SGHRS and CDR2 YFSETQ. The CDR3 totals 13 residues. V gave up 1 base and J gave up 4 bases, with 7 bases separating them.

V usage is TRBV27 and J usage is TRBJ1-4; TRBD1 matches at 8 bases. Germline V lookup: CDR1 MNHEY, CDR2 SMNVEV (reference sequence). J gave up 7 bases and V 6 bases, and 7 bases lay outside the gene matches. The CDR3 consists of 14 residues. The CDR3 nucleotides read TGTGCCAGCAGCCCCAGGGGGCGCCCTGAAAAACTGTTTTTT. Its protein product is CASSPRGRPEKLFF.

This chain uses TRBV6-1 with TRBJ1-3, with D possibly TRBD1 on 6 matching bases. In germline, CDR1 is MNHNS, CDR2 SASEGT. V lost 6 bases and J 3 bases, leaving 12 bases between the germline ends. This CDR3 has 14 residues. The CDR3 sequence is CASRPQGSGNTIYF. The CDR3 DNA follows: TGTGCCAGCAGGCCACAGGGTAGTGGAAACACCATATATTTT.

This chain joins TRBV4-1 and TRBJ2-5; 7 bases agree with TRBD2. Germline V CDR1 and CDR2: MGHRA, YSYEKL. V shed 5 bases, J shed 1 base, and the junction held 7 bases outside the gene matches. This CDR3 comprises 15 residues. This CDR3 reads CASSWALAAQETQYF. CDR3 nucleotide sequence: TGCGCCAGCAGCTGGGCGCTAGCGGCCCAAGAGACCCAGTACTTC.

CDR3 residues: CASSEDYEQYF. In DNA, the CDR3 is TGCGCCAGCAGCGAGGACTACGAGCAGTACTTC. The genes are TRBV5-1 and TRBJ2-7; D gene unclear. Trimming removed 4 bases from V and 3 bases from J, with 5 bases in between. The CDR3 sequence is 11 residues long. The germline V gene encodes CDR1 SGHRS and CDR2 YFSETQ. Complete variable domain (other parts from reference TRBV5-1 and TRBJ2-7): KAGVTQTPRYLIKTRGQQVTLSCSPISGHRSVSWYQQTPGQGLQFLFEYFSETQRNKGNFPGRFSGRQFSNSRSEMNVSTLELGDSALYLCASSEDYEQYFGPGTRLTVT.

This clone was counted a few times. The chain couples TRBV21-1 to TRBJ2-7; the D call TRBD1 from the table was never checked on the DNA. TRBV21-1 is recorded as a pseudogene. CDR3 length: 16 residues. The CDR3 here is CASSKRAGTGVNEQYF. The CDR3 coding sequence is TGTGCCAGCAGCAAAAGGGCCGGGACAGGGGTGAACGAGCAGTACTTC.

The chain links TRBV2 to TRBJ2-5; D may be TRBD1 (5 bases). Trimming took 6 bases from V and 6 from J, leaving 14 bases between them. CDR1 and CDR2 from the germline V gene are SNHLY and FYNNEI. The CDR3 consists of 13 residues. In DNA form, the CDR3 reads TGTGCCAGCAGCGCCGACAGTGTGCAGACCCAGTACTTC. Amino acids: CASSADSVQTQYF. Full variable domain (rest looked up from reference TRBV2 and TRBJ2-5): EPEVTQTPSHQVTQMGQEVILRCVPISNHLYFYWYRQILGQKVEFLVSFYNNEISEKSEIFDDQFSVERPDGSNFTLKIRSTKLEDSAMYFCASSADSVQTQYFGPGTRLLVL.

The chain couples TRBV13 to TRBJ2-7; the match to TRBD1 covers 7 bases. The germline CDR1 and CDR2 sequences are PRHDT and FYEKMQ (reference sequence). The ends lost 2 bases at V and 2 bases at J; junction bases unmatched: 12. This CDR3 is built from 17 residues. In DNA form, the CDR3 reads TGTGCCAGCAGCTTATCGCCCTTTGACCAGGGGGCCTACGAGCAGTACTTC. As protein: CASSLSPFDQGAYEQYF.

There are a few counts of this clone. CDR3 sequence: CASRSWTGVGYTF. As DNA, the CDR3 is TGTGCCAGCAGGTCGTGGACGGGGGTGGGCTACACCTTC. The V and J genes are TRBV5-5 and TRBJ1-2; tentatively, D is TRBD1 (5 bases). V was cut by 5 bases and J by 8 bases, with 16 bases left in between. CDR3 length: 13 amino acids. The germline CDR1 and CDR2 sequences are SGHKS and YYEKEE (reference sequence). The whole variable domain, remainder taken from reference TRBV5-5 and TRBJ1-2, is DAGVTQSPTHLIKTRGQQVTLRCSPISGHKSVSWYQQVLGQGPQFIFQYYEKEERGRGNFPDRFSARQFPNYSSELNVNALLLGDSALYLCASRSWTGVGYTFGSGTRLTVV.

This clone is a singleton in its sample. The chain employs TRBV19 and TRBJ2-1; D might be TRBD2 (6 bases). Between the trimmed V and J ends, which lost 8 bases and 3 bases, there was a span of 14 bases. Germline V CDR1 and CDR2: LNHDA, SQIVND (reference sequence). CDR3 length equals 14 residues. CDR3 in amino acids: CASSSGRHYNEQFF. Here the CDR3 DNA reads TGTGCCAGTTCGTCGGGGAGGCACTACAATGAGCAGTTCTTC.